What follows are 31 T cell receptor beta chains derived from one specimen sequenced in a study of blood T cells in healthy people across ages. For the second PCR, which ran for 7 to 11 cycles, a sample-barcoded 5' primer and a J-beta primer mix were used. MiXCR was run by TCRdb on the 5' RACE reads, yielding one entry per CDR3 protein. The table has 750,000 to 950,000 distinct CDR3 sequences, around 25% seen once. The data were also submitted as part of a second study, on T cells of mothers and their children.

Sequencing was performed on blood. The receptors come from a boy aged 5-17 years in good health.

On this clonotype itself: Without the conserved terminal phenylalanine or tryptophan, this CDR3 likely stems from a read error. The gene calls are TRBV25-1 and TRBJ2-5; 7 bases agree with TRBD1. The DNA end lines up better with TRBJ2-1; the J call may be wrong. CDR1 is MGHDK, CDR2 SYGVNS, per germline. The CDR3 consists of 18 residues. The CDR3 bases are TGTGCCAGCAGTGTGAATTCCCGAGTGGGACAGTACTACAATGAGCAGTTCTCC. Translating gives CASSVNSRVGQYYNEQFS.

This clonotype showed up just a few times. The CDR3 sequence is CASSLPYRAWGNTIYF. The CDR3 DNA reads TGTGCCAGCAGTTTACCTTACAGGGCCTGGGGAAACACCATATATTTT. The J gene is TRBJ1-3, the V gene TRBV27; tentatively, D is TRBD1 (6 bases). This CDR3 is built from 16 residues. Trimming cost V 2 bases and J 4 bases, with 15 bases left between them. Germline lookup yields CDR1 MNHEY and CDR2 SMNVEV (reference sequence).

CDR3 sequence: CASSLAGTGGREQYF. The CDR3 region has the DNA TGTGCCAGCAGCTTAGCGGGGACAGGGGGGAGAGAGCAGTACTTC. The chain couples TRBV7-2 to TRBJ2-5, with 11 bases matching TRBD1. Per the germline V gene, CDR1 is SGHTA and CDR2 is FQGNSA. The CDR3 runs to 15 residues. Unmatched junction bases numbered 8, after V lost 0 bases and J lost 11 bases.

V usage is TRBV10-3 and J usage is TRBJ2-6; D possibly corresponds to TRBD1 (5 bases). Per germline, CDR1 ENHRY and CDR2 SYGVKD. V lost 3 bases, J lost 4 bases, and 13 bases lay in between. There are 16 residues in the CDR3. CDR3 nucleotides: TGTGCCATCAGTGATCGTGGGGCTCCCGGGGCCAACGTCCTGACTTTC. It codes for CAISDRGAPGANVLTF.

The chain combines TRBV27 with TRBJ2-5, with D possibly TRBD2 on 6 matching bases. The CDR3 contains 15 residues. V lost 2 bases and J lost 4, with 14 bases in between. The germline V gene has CDR1 MNHEY and CDR2 SMNVEV (reference sequence). CDR3 in amino acids: CASSLGGGGRETQYF. The CDR3, as DNA: TGTGCCAGCAGTTTAGGGGGAGGAGGGAGAGAGACCCAGTACTTC.

The V gene is TRBV28, the J gene TRBJ1-4, with 7 nucleotides matching TRBD1. Per the germline V gene, CDR1 is MDHEN and CDR2 is SYDVKM. CDR3 size: 15 residues. The ends lost 5 bases at V and 5 bases at J; junction bases unmatched: 8. CDR3 in amino acids: CASSPPGTVNEKLFF. As DNA, the CDR3 is TGTGCCAGCAGTCCCCCCGGGACAGTCAATGAAAAACTGTTTTTT.

This clonotype was found a few times. The chain has TRBV5-1 and TRBJ2-3; D assignment may be TRBD1 or TRBD2 (6 bases each). Germline V gene lookup returns CDR1 SGHRS and CDR2 YFSETQ. The CDR3 is 13 residues long. Between the trimmed V and J ends, which lost 4 bases and 5 bases, there was a span of 11 bases. This chain's CDR3 is CASSRGPGDTQYF. In DNA, the CDR3 is TGCGCCAGCAGCCGGGGGCCAGGAGATACGCAGTATTTT.

This clonotype has only a few counts. The chain links TRBV6-5 to TRBJ1-4; D is undetermined. The CDR3 has 17 amino acids. From germline, CDR1 is MNHEY and CDR2 SVGAGI. Trimming shortened V by 0 bases and J by 0 bases, and 11 bases separated the two germline ends. The CDR3 reads CASSYSSGLATNEKLFF. The CDR3 bases are TGTGCCAGCAGTTACTCGTCAGGTCTAGCAACTAATGAAAAACTGTTTTTT.

A remark on this clonotype: The junction shows a germline mismatch at one end, possibly a read error. The chain is built from TRBV11-2 and TRBJ1-6; the D is unclear. Per the germline V gene, CDR1 is SGHAT and CDR2 is FQNNGV. CDR3 length: 16 residues. The CDR3 DNA follows: TGTGCCAGCACCCGAGCCCCGAGCTCCTATAATTCACCCCTCCACTTC. Amino acid sequence: CASTRAPSSYNSPLHF.

This clonotype was seen more than once but under ten times. This sequence joins TRBV6-1 and TRBJ2-2, with a tentative D call TRBD2 (6 bases). Germline CDR1 and CDR2: MNHNS and SASEGT. Trimming removed 5 bases from V and 4 bases from J, with 11 bases in between. This CDR3 has 14 amino acids. CDR3 DNA: TGTGCCAGCAGTAACTCCGGGGGCACCGGGGAGCTGTTTTTT. Translating it yields CASSNSGGTGELFF.

This clonotype was counted between two and nine times. The chain joins TRBV6-6 to TRBJ2-7; 7 bases are shared with TRBD2. TRBJ2-5 explains the end of the DNA better; the J call may be wrong. The CDR3 is 14 amino acids. Germline V gene data show CDR1 as MNHNY and CDR2 as SVGAGI (reference sequence). CDR3 coding DNA: TGTGCCAGCAGTTACACTAGCGAGCAAGAGACCCAGTACTTC. The encoded protein is CASSYTSEQETQYF.

This clonotype was observed a handful of times. The chain carries TRBV7-9 and TRBJ1-5; D possibly corresponds to TRBD1 (5 bases). Germline loops: CDR1 SEHNR, CDR2 FQNEAQ (reference sequence). With 4 bases removed from V and 2 bases from J, the gap between germline ends came to 15 bases. The CDR3 consists of 16 residues. Here the CDR3 DNA reads TGTGCCAGCAGCTGGTCCGGGACCGATCGCAATCAGCCCCAGCATTTT. It is translated as CASSWSGTDRNQPQHF.

The gene calls are TRBV4-1 and TRBJ2-5; 9 bases align to TRBD2. The trim removed 1 base at V and 4 bases at J, leaving 13 bases unmatched. This CDR3 has 18 residues. CDR1 is MGHRA, CDR2 YSYEKL, per germline. The CDR3 sequence: CASSQGEASGAPGETQYF. The CDR3 region has the DNA TGCGCCAGCAGCCAAGGAGAGGCTAGCGGGGCCCCTGGAGAGACCCAGTACTTC.

This sequence joins TRBV30 and TRBJ1-1; 8 bases agree with TRBD1. The CDR3 has 13 residues. Germline V gene sequence: CDR1 GTSNPN, CDR2 SVGIG (reference sequence). V dropped 4 bases and J dropped 4; count of bases not matched to a gene: 5. The CDR3 spells CAWNRGSITEAFF. The CDR3 DNA sequence: TGTGCCTGGAACAGGGGGAGTATCACTGAAGCTTTCTTT.

This clonotype has more than one count but fewer than ten. This chain uses TRBV9 with TRBJ2-3; D is possibly TRBD1 (7 bases). CDR3 length equals 16 residues. CDR1 and CDR2 (germline): SGDLS, YYNGEE. Trimming removed 0 bases from V and 3 bases from J, with 14 bases in between. The DNA for the CDR3 is TGTGCCAGCAGCGTAGCTTCAGGGGGGAGGACAGATACGCAGTATTTT. Protein sequence: CASSVASGGRTDTQYF.

This clonotype was detected only a few times. J is TRBJ1-5 and V is TRBV6-1; D call uncertain. V was shortened by 7 bases and J by 2 bases, with 15 bases between the two germline ends. Germline assignment: CDR1 MNHNS and CDR2 SASEGT. This CDR3 comprises 15 residues. CDR3 protein: CASKSMSVGNQPQHF. CDR3 sequence (DNA): TGTGCCAGCAAGAGCATGTCGGTAGGCAATCAGCCCCAGCATTTT.

The sample holds a few counts of this clonotype. Likely a read error: the CDR3 ends without its conserved phenylalanine or tryptophan. The chain uses TRBV5-1 and TRBJ2-5; D may be TRBD1 or TRBD2 (5 bases each). TRBJ2-1 matches the DNA end more closely, so the J call is doubtful. The CDR3 spans 12 residues. The germline gives CDR1 SGHRS, CDR2 YFSETQ. CDR3 sequence reads: CASSLAGTPQFL. The CDR3 coding sequence is TGCGCCAGCAGCTTGGCCGGGACGCCCCAGTTCCTC.

A few counts support this clonotype. The V gene is TRBV7-9, the J gene TRBJ1-1; TRBD1 aligns across 9 bases. After removal of 5 bases from V and 4 bases from J, the junction contained 11 bases not matched to a gene. The CDR3 length is 16 residues. Germline V lookup: CDR1 SEHNR, CDR2 FQNEAQ (reference sequence). For the CDR3, the DNA is TGTGCCAGCAGCGACCGGGACAGGGTTTACCCCACTGAAGCTTTCTTT. Encoded protein: CASSDRDRVYPTEAFF.

This clonotype was seen more than once but under ten times. This chain uses TRBV28 with TRBJ1-4; D may be TRBD1 (6 bases). The CDR3 totals 15 residues. V was trimmed by 1 base and J by 7 bases, leaving 13 bases between them. The V gene's germline CDR1 is MDHEN and CDR2 SYDVKM. The CDR3 DNA follows: TGTGCCAGCAGTTTATCGCGGGGGCTGGCTGAAAAACTGTTTTTT. Protein: CASSLSRGLAEKLFF.

This clonotype was observed a handful of times. CDR3 region: CASSFASGEETQYF. CDR3 nucleotide sequence: TGTGCCAGCAGTTTCGCTAGCGGGGAGGAGACCCAGTACTTC. The chain carries TRBV12-3 or TRBV12-4 and TRBJ2-5; TRBD2 matches at 9 bases. The CDR3 length is 14 residues. V lost 3 bases to trimming and J lost 5 bases; unmatched junction nucleotides: 4.

This rearrangement joins TRBV20-1 to TRBJ2-3; TRBD1 is a possible D gene (6 bases). The CDR3 runs to 16 residues. The V end lost 8 bases, the J end lost 0 bases, and 21 bases lay between the germline ends. CDR1 and CDR2 (germline): DFQATT, SNEGSKA (reference sequence). The CDR3: CSSYRGRGYSTDTQYF. The DNA of the CDR3 is TGCAGTTCCTACCGCGGCAGGGGATACAGCACAGATACGCAGTATTTT.

This clonotype was counted a few times. V and J are TRBV20-1 and TRBJ2-4; 10 bases are shared with TRBD2. Germline CDR1 and CDR2: DFQATT and SNEGSKA (reference sequence). The V segment lost 3 bases and the J segment 4 bases; nucleotides outside the gene matches: 6. The CDR3 has 15 amino acids. Written as DNA, the CDR3 is TGCAGTGCTAGTTTGGGACTAGCGTTGAAAAACATTCAGTACTTC. It yields the protein CSASLGLALKNIQYF.

This clonotype was detected only a few times. This chain connects TRBV10-1 to TRBJ2-5; D may be TRBD1 (6 bases). Matching the DNA end better, TRBJ2-1 makes the J call doubtful. This CDR3 comprises 15 residues. CDR1 is WNHNN, CDR2 SYGVQD, per germline (reference sequence). In nucleotides, the CDR3 is TGCGCCAGCAGTGAGTCCCAGGGGACATACAATGAGCAGTTCTTC. Translating gives CASSESQGTYNEQFF.

The V call is TRBV9, the J call TRBJ1-2, with a weak D call TRBD1 (5 bases). Germline V CDR1 and CDR2: SGDLS, YYNGEE. V shed 4 bases and J shed 2 bases, with 15 bases lying between them. CDR3 size: 15 residues. CDR3 residues: CASSPWGQENYGYTF. The DNA for the CDR3 is TGTGCCAGCAGCCCGTGGGGCCAAGAAAACTATGGCTACACCTTC.

This clonotype came up a few times. The chain combines TRBV5-1 with TRBJ1-4, with a possible D match to TRBD1 (6 bases). The CDR3 is 16 amino acids. CDR1 and CDR2 (germline): SGHRS, YFSETQ. V was trimmed by 4 bases and J by 2 bases, leaving 15 bases between them. The CDR3 loop reads CASSLEPGGTNEKLFF. Written as DNA, the CDR3 is TGCGCCAGCAGCCTCGAACCCGGGGGCACTAATGAAAAACTGTTTTTT.

This chain links TRBV20-1 with TRBJ1-5, with 9 nucleotides matching TRBD1. The germline V gene has CDR1 DFQATT and CDR2 SNEGSKA (reference sequence). This CDR3 is 15 amino acids long. J gave up 4 bases and V 6 bases, and 10 bases lay outside the gene matches. The CDR3 is CSAQGQGGTNQPQHF. As DNA, the CDR3 is TGCAGTGCCCAGGGACAGGGAGGAACGAATCAGCCCCAGCATTTT.

The gene calls are TRBV3-1 and TRBJ2-1; D gene uncertain. With the DNA end fitting TRBJ2-5 better, the J assignment may be wrong. The CDR3 is 12 residues long. CDR1 is LGHDT, CDR2 YNNKEL, per germline (reference sequence). CDR3 in DNA: TGTGCCAGCAGCCAAGTTATTGAGACCCAGTACTTC. Its protein is CASSQVIETQYF.

In this sample, this clonotype turned up a few times. This rearrangement joins TRBV27 to TRBJ2-1, with TRBD1 as a possible D gene (6 bases). The CDR3 extends over 16 amino acids. The germline V and J ends were trimmed by 5 bases and 8 bases, with 22 bases remaining between them. CDR1 and CDR2 from the germline V gene are MNHEY and SMNVEV (reference sequence). For the CDR3, the DNA is TGTGCCAGCAGTGAGGGGGTTCTACCTCAACCTTATGAGCAGTTCTTC. This translates into CASSEGVLPQPYEQFF.

The V call is TRBV5-1, the J call TRBJ2-2; 8 bases are shared with TRBD2. Per the germline V gene, CDR1 is SGHRS and CDR2 is YFSETQ. V lost 3 bases to trimming and J lost 1 base; unmatched junction nucleotides: 11. This CDR3 region has 18 residues. The DNA for the CDR3 is TGCGCCAGCAGCTGGCAGCGGGGGCCCTTCCTGAACACCGGGGAGCTGTTTTTT. Translation gives CASSWQRGPFLNTGELFF.

The genes are TRBV29-1 and TRBJ1-1; D unresolved. The CDR3 extends over 12 amino acids. In germline, CDR1 is SQVTM, CDR2 ANQGSEA. Deletions cut 7 bases from V and 1 base from J, with 10 bases between. CDR3 nucleotide sequence: TGCAGCGCTAACGGCTGGAACACTGAAGCTTTCTTT. The encoded protein is CSANGWNTEAFF.

V is TRBV7-2 and J is TRBJ1-1, with D unclear. V lost 5 bases and J lost 6, with 22 bases in between. The CDR3 is 16 amino acids. The germline V gene encodes CDR1 SGHTA and CDR2 FQGNSA. Here the CDR3 DNA reads TGTGCCAGCAGCCCCCCCCGGCGGGAGGCTAACTCTGAAGCTTTCTTT. Protein product: CASSPPRREANSEAFF.